The entry that follows covers one T cell receptor beta chain sequence. Its matching antigen is unknown. The study ran its PCR with 60 Vbeta and 13 Jbeta primers. Using immunoSEQ multiplex PCR, the repertoire was profiled, and TCRdb retains in-frame clones only, with some absent. The table lists 150,000 to 200,000 clones, roughly 80% of them singletons, with around 6.7% in the top ten. J was trimmed by 7 bases and V by 10 bases; bases with no gene match: 7. The CDR3 runs 13 residues. CDR1 is MNHNS and CDR2 is SASEGT in the germline V gene. The data originate from a study of cytomegalovirus exposure and HLA in healthy donors. As for the study in general: Sequencing of approximately 190 million T cells in an earlier analysis found 95 million to 120 million unique TCR beta sequences.

General study results and limits: Later analysis identified 16,000 or so TCR beta sequences associated with HLA alleles, using a false discovery rate threshold of 0.05. Accurate prediction of HLA-A and HLA-B alleles (for most subjects) was reportedly achieved from TCR beta sequences.

The V and J genes are TRBV6-1 and TRBJ1-5; 10 bases are a match to TRBD1. This sequence originates from a woman in her twenties or thirties in good health and CMV-seropositive. The sequenced sample consisted of PBMCs. The CDR3 DNA sequence: TGTGCCACCCGGGACAGGGGCGAACAGCCCCAGCATTTT. Translating gives CATRDRGEQPQHF.